The sequence of this T cell receptor (beta chain) was determined in a study of monozygotic twins with cystic fibrosis (dated by TCRdb to the early 2020s). Regarding the complete study: Barcoded libraries were made from three micrograms of fragmented DNA using roughly 16 PCR cycles. The study compared TCR beta repertoires within and between 16 monozygotic twin pairs with cystic fibrosis to assess genetic influence on V and J gene usage. The cohort included ten female and six male twin pairs, mostly children and adolescents, aged roughly 2.0 to 36.4 years with a median of roughly 10 years. Data for three of the twin pairs had been reported earlier in a different context. Twins were ranked among around 960 cohort participants for weight-for-height and FEVPerc (FEV1 disease centile) at the day of blood sampling.

The twin pairs came from the European Cystic Fibrosis Twin and Sibling Study Cohort, which recruited patients from over a hundred CF clinics across 14 European countries. Zygosity and CFTR genotype were verified in-house, and zygosity was tested by multiplex PCR of nine short tandem repeat loci. Peripheral blood was sampled from each twin, with clinical parameters recorded on the day of blood sampling. Phenol/chloroform extraction was used to isolate genomic DNA from peripheral blood cells, and the DNA was then kept in TE buffer at 4 degrees C. From cysteine to phenylalanine, the CDR3 is 15 amino acids long. Only CDR3 DNA remains: 45 bases, in frame from the first base. Trimming takes 3 bases from V and 4 bases from J, and the germline ends sit 16 bases apart. Sequences SGDLS (CDR1) and YYNGEE (CDR2) are obtained from the germline V gene. TCR beta CDR3 regions were amplified by multiplex PCR with the immunoSEQ immune profiling system according to the manufacturer's instructions. An Illumina NextSeq system was used to carry out the sequencing. In the original analysis: Sequence data were processed on the immunoSEQ Analyzer platform, and clonality was computed as the square root of Simpson's index of productive rearrangements. Similarity in V and J usage was measured by Jensen-Shannon distance, and OLGA was used to compute CDR3 generation probabilities. Shared CDR3 sequences were searched against the immuneACCESS database (August 2020) and VDJdb (December 2020). TCRdb carries this immuneACCESS record with in-frame sequences only. Its versions omit some clonotypes, under half of them owing to an unresolved V gene in the studies checked, with the rest unexplained. V and J calls and clone size are as listed in that table; D and trimming were resolved from the DNA. The sample has just over 35,000 clones on record, just over 90% of them singletons. Clones ranked in the top ten supply 0.19% of the sample.

The research as a whole found: Nucleotide-identical clonotype sharing was significantly higher within monozygotic CF twin pairs than between unrelated CF individuals (P = 0.000026, Mann-Whitney). No association turned up between shared CDR3 numbers and age, concordance or disease severity, and the cohort was small. The greatest similarity to the co-twin was observed for V gene usage in 13 of 16 pairs and for J usage in 8 of 16 pairs, which suggested genetic constraints. Simpson clonality was generally low (median around 0.009), which suggests a naive-dominated repertoire, and clonality was higher in the most severely affected patients.

As for this clone: No antigen is known for it. No base-level quality is on record; no much larger clone is a single base apart.

The source of this sequence is a boy under 10 years old with cystic fibrosis. Sequenced sample: blood. The chain joins TRBV9 to TRBJ1-2; perhaps TRBD1 is the D gene, with 5 bases matching. The CDR3 loop reads CASSDTTGTAYGYTF. The DNA is TGTGCCAGCAGCGACACCACCGGGACGGCCTATGGCTACACCTTC.